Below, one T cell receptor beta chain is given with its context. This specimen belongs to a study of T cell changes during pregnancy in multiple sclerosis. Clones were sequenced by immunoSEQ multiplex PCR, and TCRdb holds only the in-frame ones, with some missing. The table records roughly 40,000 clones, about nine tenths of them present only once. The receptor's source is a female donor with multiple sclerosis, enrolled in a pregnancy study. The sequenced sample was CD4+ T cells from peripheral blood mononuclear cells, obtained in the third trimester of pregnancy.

As DNA, the CDR3 is TGTGCCAGCGTTTTACAGGGGAGGCACACTGAAGCTTTCTTT. This translates into CASVLQGRHTEAFF. The chain recombines TRBV2 with TRBJ1-1, with 7 bases identical to TRBD1. CDR3 size: 14 residues. V trimming: 8 bases; J trimming: 3 bases; junction bases outside the gene matches: 9. Germline V gene sequence: CDR1 SNHLY, CDR2 FYNNEI.